This T cell receptor beta chain was found in a study of T cell changes during pregnancy in multiple sclerosis. The V and J ends lost 2 bases and 0 bases respectively, with 5 bases between them. CDR1 and CDR2 (germline): MNHNS, SASEGT. The CDR3 is made up of 15 amino acids. The method was immunoSEQ multiplex PCR; TCRdb's version includes in-frame clones alone and lacks a portion of them. The profile shows over 10,000 clones, 90% of them singletons. The chain carries TRBV6-1 and TRBJ2-6; D unresolved. The sequencing used CD8+ T cells from peripheral blood mononuclear cells, collected after pregnancy. The clonotype comes from a female donor in good health, enrolled as a control in a pregnancy study. For the CDR3, the DNA is TGTGCCAGCAGTGAAAAGAGCTCTGGGGCCAACGTCCTGACTTTC. As protein: CASSEKSSGANVLTF.